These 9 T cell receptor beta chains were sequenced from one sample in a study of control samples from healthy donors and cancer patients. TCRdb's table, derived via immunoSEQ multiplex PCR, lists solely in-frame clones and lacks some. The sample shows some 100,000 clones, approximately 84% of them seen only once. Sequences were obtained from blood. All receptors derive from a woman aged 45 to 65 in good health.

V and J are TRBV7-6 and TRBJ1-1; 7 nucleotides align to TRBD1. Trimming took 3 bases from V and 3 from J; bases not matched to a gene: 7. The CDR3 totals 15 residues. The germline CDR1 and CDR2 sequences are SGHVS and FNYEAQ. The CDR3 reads CASSFGTVRDTEAFF. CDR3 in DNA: TGTGCCAGCAGCTTCGGGACAGTTCGCGACACTGAAGCTTTCTTT.

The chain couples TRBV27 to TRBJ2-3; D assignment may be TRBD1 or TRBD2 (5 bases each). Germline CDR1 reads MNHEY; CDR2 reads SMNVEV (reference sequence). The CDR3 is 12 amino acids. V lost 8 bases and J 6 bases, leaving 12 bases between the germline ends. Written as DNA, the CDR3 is TGTGCCAGCGGGGACCCCAGGGATACGCAGTATTTT. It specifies CASGDPRDTQYF.

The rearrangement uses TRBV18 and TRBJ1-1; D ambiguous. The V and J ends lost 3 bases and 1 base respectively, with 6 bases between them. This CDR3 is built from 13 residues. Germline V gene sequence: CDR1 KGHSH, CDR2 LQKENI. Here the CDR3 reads CASSPTENTEAFF. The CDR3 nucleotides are TGTGCCAGCTCACCTACAGAGAACACTGAAGCTTTCTTT.

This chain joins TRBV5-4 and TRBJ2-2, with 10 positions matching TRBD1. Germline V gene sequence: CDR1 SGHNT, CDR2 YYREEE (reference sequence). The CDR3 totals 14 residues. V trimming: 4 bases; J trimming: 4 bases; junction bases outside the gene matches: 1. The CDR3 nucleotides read TGTGCCAGCAGCCGGGACAGGGGCACCGGGGAGCTGTTTTTT. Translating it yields CASSRDRGTGELFF.

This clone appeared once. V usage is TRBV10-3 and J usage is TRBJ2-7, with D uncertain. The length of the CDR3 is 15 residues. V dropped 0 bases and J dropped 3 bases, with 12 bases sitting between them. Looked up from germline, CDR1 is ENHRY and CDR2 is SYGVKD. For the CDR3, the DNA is TGTGCCATCAGTGAGTCGATAGTTGGCAGCTACGAGCAGTACTTC. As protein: CAISESIVGSYEQYF.

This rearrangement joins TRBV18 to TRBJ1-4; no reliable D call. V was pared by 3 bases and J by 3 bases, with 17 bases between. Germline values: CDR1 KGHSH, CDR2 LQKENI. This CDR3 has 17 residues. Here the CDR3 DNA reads TGTGCCAGCTCACCGCGCTCCCCCGGTCTTCCTAATGAAAAACTGTTTTTT. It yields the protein CASSPRSPGLPNEKLFF.

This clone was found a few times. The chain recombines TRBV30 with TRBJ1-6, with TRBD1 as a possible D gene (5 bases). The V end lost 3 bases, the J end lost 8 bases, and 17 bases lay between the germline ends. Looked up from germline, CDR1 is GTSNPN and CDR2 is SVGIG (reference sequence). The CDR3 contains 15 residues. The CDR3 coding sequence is TGTGCCTGGAGGATAACCGGGACTGATTATTCACCCCTCCACTTT. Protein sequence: CAWRITGTDYSPLHF.

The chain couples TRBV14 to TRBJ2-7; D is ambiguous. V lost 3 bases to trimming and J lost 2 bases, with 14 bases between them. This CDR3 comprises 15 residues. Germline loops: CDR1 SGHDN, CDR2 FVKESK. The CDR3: CASSHTAPTTYEQYV. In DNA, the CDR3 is TGTGCCAGCAGCCACACAGCCCCGACCACCTACGAGCAGTACGTC.

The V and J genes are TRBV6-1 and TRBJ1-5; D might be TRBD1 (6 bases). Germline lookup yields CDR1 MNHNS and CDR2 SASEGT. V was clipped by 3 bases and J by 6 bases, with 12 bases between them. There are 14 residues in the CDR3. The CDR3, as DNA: TGTGCCAGCAGTGATGGGGGGGCTCGTCAGCCCCAGCATTTT. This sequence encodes CASSDGGARQPQHF.